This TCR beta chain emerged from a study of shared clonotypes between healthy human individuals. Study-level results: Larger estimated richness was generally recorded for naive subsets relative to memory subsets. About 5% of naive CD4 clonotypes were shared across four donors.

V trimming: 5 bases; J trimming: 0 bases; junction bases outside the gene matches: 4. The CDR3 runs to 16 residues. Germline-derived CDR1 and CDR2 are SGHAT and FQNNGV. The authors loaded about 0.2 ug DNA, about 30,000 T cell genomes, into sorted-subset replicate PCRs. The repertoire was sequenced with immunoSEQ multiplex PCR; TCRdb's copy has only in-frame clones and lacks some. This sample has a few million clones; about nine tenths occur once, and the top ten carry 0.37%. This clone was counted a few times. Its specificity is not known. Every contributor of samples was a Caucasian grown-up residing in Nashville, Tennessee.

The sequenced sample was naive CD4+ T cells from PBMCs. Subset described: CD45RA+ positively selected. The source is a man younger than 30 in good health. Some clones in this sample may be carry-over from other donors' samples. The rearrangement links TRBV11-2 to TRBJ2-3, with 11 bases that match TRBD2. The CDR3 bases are TGTGCCAGCAGCCCCAGGACTAGCGGGAGCACAGATACGCAGTATTTT. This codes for CASSPRTSGSTDTQYF.